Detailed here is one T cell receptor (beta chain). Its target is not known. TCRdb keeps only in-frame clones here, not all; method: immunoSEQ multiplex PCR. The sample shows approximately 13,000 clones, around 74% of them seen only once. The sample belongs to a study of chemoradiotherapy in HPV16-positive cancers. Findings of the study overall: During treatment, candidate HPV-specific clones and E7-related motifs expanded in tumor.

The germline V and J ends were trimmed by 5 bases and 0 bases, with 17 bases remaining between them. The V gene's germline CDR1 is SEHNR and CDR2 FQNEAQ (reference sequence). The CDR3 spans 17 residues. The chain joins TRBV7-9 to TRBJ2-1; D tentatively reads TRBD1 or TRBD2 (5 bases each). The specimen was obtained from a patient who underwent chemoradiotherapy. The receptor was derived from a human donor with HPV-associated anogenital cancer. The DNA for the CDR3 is TGTGCCAGCAGCCCCGGGACCCTCGGAAGCTCCTACAATGAGCAGTTCTTC. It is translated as CASSPGTLGSSYNEQFF.